This T cell receptor (beta chain) is from a study of monozygotic twins with inflammatory bowel disease. Study-level points and caveats: Discrimination among different T cell subtypes was not achievable.

Whole-blood RNA isolation (total RNA) proceeded without T cell sorting. The unique tags termed UMIs, each holding a 6-nucleotide sample barcode, were added by means of template switching. Following a re-call of the 5' RACE reads, TCRdb has one entry per CDR3 protein and lacks DNA. The table lists approximately 85,000 distinct CDR3 sequences, with around 7% in the top ten. Germline V gene sequence: CDR1 KGHDR, CDR2 SFDVKD. The CDR3 is 17 amino acids. Points on this clonotype: Its antigen is undetermined.

Sequenced sample: blood. The gene calls are TRBV24-1 and TRBJ2-1; the D call from TCRdb, TRBD2, cannot be confirmed without DNA. The receptor was isolated from a human donor with ulcerative colitis or Crohn's disease, or a healthy co-twin of an affected twin (not recorded which). The chain's CDR3 is CATSDPARAGGQYEQFF.